The 19 T cell receptor beta chains in this list originate from one sample, sequenced in a study of blood T cells in healthy people across ages. The second PCR ran roughly 6 to 11 cycles with a sample-barcoded 5' primer and J-beta primers. One entry per CDR3 protein, called by TCRdb with MiXCR from the 5' RACE reads. The sample lists 450,000 to 700,000 distinct CDR3 sequences; about 26% were seen once. Sequenced sample: blood. The origin of the receptors is a woman aged 70-85 years in good health.

The CDR3 protein is CASSGAQPGYNEQFF. The CDR3 coding sequence is TGTGCCAGCAGTGGGGCTCAACCAGGGTACAATGAGCAGTTCTTC. This chain uses TRBV6-1 with TRBJ2-1; possibly TRBD1 for D (5 bases). Deletions cut 4 bases from V and 4 bases from J, with 14 bases between. Per germline, CDR1 MNHNS and CDR2 SASEGT. The CDR3 runs to 15 residues.

This clonotype was observed a few times. The gene calls are TRBV6-2 or TRBV6-3 and TRBJ1-6; 10 bases are a match to TRBD1. J gave up 7 bases and V 10 bases, and 4 bases lay outside the gene matches. This CDR3 contains 13 residues. Looked up from germline, CDR1 is MNHEY and CDR2 is SVGEGT. The CDR3 protein is CATADRGNSPLHF. The CDR3, as DNA: TGTGCCACTGCGGACAGGGGGAATTCACCCCTCCACTTT.

The chain recombines TRBV5-1 with TRBJ2-5; 11 bases are a match to TRBD2. The junction had 9 bases not matched to a gene; V was cut back by 3 bases and J by 2 bases. Germline V gene lookup returns CDR1 SGHRS and CDR2 YFSETQ. The length of the CDR3 is 17 residues. CDR3 DNA sequence: TGCGCCAGCAGCTCCTACCCTAGCGGGGGGATTCAAGAGACCCAGTACTTC. Its protein product is CASSSYPSGGIQETQYF. Based on the CDR3 plus reference TRBV5-1 and TRBJ2-5, the full variable domain is KAGVTQTPRYLIKTRGQQVTLSCSPISGHRSVSWYQQTPGQGLQFLFEYFSETQRNKGNFPGRFSGRQFSNSRSEMNVSTLELGDSALYLCASSSYPSGGIQETQYFGPGTRLLVL.

The chain couples TRBV9 to TRBJ2-5; 10 bases are a match to TRBD1. The J call is doubtful: the DNA matches TRBJ2-1 better. CDR3 size: 14 residues. Looked up from germline, CDR1 is SGDLS and CDR2 is YYNGEE. The CDR3, as DNA: TGTGCCAGCAGCACGGTGGGACAGGGGATTGAGCAGTTCTTC. Amino acids: CASSTVGQGIEQFF.

This clonotype was found a few times. The chain is built from TRBV6-1 and TRBJ1-2; D may be TRBD1 (5 bases). The CDR3 totals 13 residues. The V gene's germline CDR1 is MNHNS and CDR2 SASEGT. With 4 bases removed from V and 8 bases from J, the gap between germline ends came to 14 bases. The CDR3 sequence: CASSVGGTRGYTF. CDR3 nucleotides: TGTGCCAGCAGTGTTGGAGGGACGCGGGGCTACACCTTC.

About this clonotype itself: Just one base apart from a much larger clone, this may be a read error. This rearrangement joins TRBV29-1 to TRBJ1-2; 8 bases align to TRBD1. CDR3 length: 11 residues. Germline assignment: CDR1 SQVTM and CDR2 ANQGSEA. CDR3 residues: CSAGQEYGYAF. The CDR3 DNA sequence: TGCAGCGCGGGACAGGAATATGGCTACGCCTTC. Together with reference TRBV29-1 and TRBJ1-2, the CDR3 gives the full variable domain: SAVISQKPSRDICQRGTSLTIQCQVDSQVTMMFWYRQQPGQSLTLIATANQGSEATYESGFVIDKFPISRPNLTFSTLTVSNMSPEDSSIYLCSAGQEYGYAFGSGTRLTVV.

This chain joins TRBV7-9 and TRBJ2-3; 8 nucleotides line up with TRBD2. From germline, CDR1 is SEHNR and CDR2 FQNEAQ (reference sequence). The junction had 6 bases not matched to a gene; V was cut back by 3 bases and J by 1 base. The CDR3 consists of 16 residues. CDR3 residues: CASSFVAGSRTDTQYF. In nucleotides, the CDR3 is TGTGCCAGCAGCTTCGTAGCGGGGAGTCGCACAGATACGCAGTATTTT.

This clonotype occurred a few times. This may stem from a read error, because a much larger clone lies one nucleotide away. The rearrangement joins TRBV12-3 or TRBV12-4 to TRBJ2-5; tentatively, D is TRBD1 (6 bases). CDR3 size: 13 residues. The CDR3, as DNA: TGTGCCGGCAGTTTCAGGGGCCAAGAGACCCAGTACTTC. This codes for CAGSFRGQETQYF.

The chain recombines TRBV18 with TRBJ2-7; possibly TRBD1 for D (6 bases). The CDR3 is 13 amino acids. The germline V and J ends were trimmed by 3 bases and 3 bases, with 9 bases remaining between them. The germline CDR1 and CDR2 sequences are KGHSH and LQKENI. CDR3 region: CASSPQGNYEQYF. CDR3 DNA: TGTGCCAGCTCACCTCAGGGGAACTACGAGCAGTACTTC.

This clonotype was seen a handful of times. This chain connects TRBV12-3 or TRBV12-4 to TRBJ2-3; D is unresolved. This CDR3 has 11 amino acids. Trimming removed 8 bases at V and 7 bases at J, with 10 bases between. As DNA, the CDR3 is TGTGCCAGCTCGAAAAGAAATACGCAGTATTTT. Encoded protein: CASSKRNTQYF.

This clonotype has only a few counts. The V call is TRBV12-5, the J call TRBJ2-6, with D possibly TRBD1 on 5 matching bases. Trimming left V 2 bases short and J 4 bases short, with 12 bases between. The CDR3 loop spans 16 amino acids. Per the germline V gene, CDR1 is LGHNT and CDR2 is FRNRAP. In DNA form, the CDR3 reads TGTGCTAGTGGTTTGCCCTCAGGGTCCGGGGCCAACGTCCTGACTTTC. Protein sequence: CASGLPSGSGANVLTF.

This clonotype was counted at least ten times. The chain has TRBV4-3 and TRBJ2-3; 10 nucleotides line up with TRBD2. There are 16 residues in the CDR3. Germline V lookup: CDR1 LGHNA, CDR2 YSLEER. J gave up 5 bases and V 1 base, and 6 bases lay outside the gene matches. CDR3 in amino acids: CASSQGASGGRDTQYF. For the CDR3, the DNA is TGCGCCAGCAGCCAAGGGGCTAGCGGGGGAAGAGATACGCAGTATTTT.

This chain connects TRBV5-1 to TRBJ2-3; the match to TRBD2 covers 8 bases. The germline V gene has CDR1 SGHRS and CDR2 YFSETQ. The CDR3 loop spans 16 amino acids. V was clipped by 4 bases and J by 6 bases; unmatched bases: 13. The CDR3 here is CASSPRRSGGMDTQYF. The CDR3, as DNA: TGCGCCAGCAGCCCCCGTCGCAGCGGGGGTATGGATACGCAGTATTTT. Full variable domain (outside the CDR3, taken from reference TRBV5-1 and TRBJ2-3): KAGVTQTPRYLIKTRGQQVTLSCSPISGHRSVSWYQQTPGQGLQFLFEYFSETQRNKGNFPGRFSGRQFSNSRSEMNVSTLELGDSALYLCASSPRRSGGMDTQYFGPGTRLTVL.

V gene TRBV4-3 combines with J gene TRBJ2-7; perhaps TRBD2 as D (7 bases). Germline V gene lookup returns CDR1 LGHNA and CDR2 YSLEER. The CDR3 spans 16 residues. Trimming removed 0 bases at V and 3 bases at J, with 15 bases between. The CDR3 bases are TGCGCCAGCAGCCAAGATAACGCGGGGGCTCACTACGAGCAGTACTTC. It encodes CASSQDNAGAHYEQYF.

The rearrangement links TRBV10-3 to TRBJ2-7; D possibly corresponds to TRBD1 (6 bases). This CDR3 spans 13 amino acids. With 6 bases removed from V and 0 bases from J, the gap between germline ends came to 9 bases. Germline lookup yields CDR1 ENHRY and CDR2 SYGVKD. The CDR3 sequence: CAISRDTSYEQYF. In nucleotides, the CDR3 is TGTGCCATCAGCCGGGACACCTCCTACGAGCAGTACTTC.

This clonotype was detected a few times. The chain couples TRBV20-1 to TRBJ1-2, with 11 bases identical to TRBD1. This CDR3 is built from 15 residues. V lost 5 bases and J lost 7; bases outside the gene matches: 12. Germline CDR1 is DFQATT and CDR2 is SNEGSKA (reference sequence). The DNA for the CDR3 is TGCAGTGCTTCACAGCCTGGACAGGGGGCATTTGGCTACACCTTC. This translates into CSASQPGQGAFGYTF.

This clonotype has at least ten counts. The chain couples TRBV7-2 to TRBJ2-7, with TRBD1 identical over 8 bases. The J segment lost 1 base and the V segment lost 5 bases, leaving 7 bases of the junction unmatched. In germline, CDR1 is SGHTA, CDR2 FQGNSA. There are 15 residues in the CDR3. The CDR3 DNA follows: TGTGCCAGCAGCCCCTCCGGGACAGGTTCCTACGAGCAGTACTTC. As protein: CASSPSGTGSYEQYF.

This rearrangement joins TRBV7-2 to TRBJ2-7; possibly TRBD2 for D (5 bases). Trimming shortened V by 5 bases and J by 1 base, and 9 bases separated the two germline ends. From germline, CDR1 is SGHTA and CDR2 FQGNSA. The length of the CDR3 is 13 residues. The DNA for the CDR3 is TGTGCCAGCAGCGGCCAGCGGTCCTACGAGCAGTACTTC. Translating gives CASSGQRSYEQYF.

The rearrangement links TRBV10-3 to TRBJ2-7, with D tentatively TRBD2 (6 bases). Germline CDR1 reads ENHRY; CDR2 reads SYGVKD. The CDR3 length is 14 residues. Trimming shortened V by 7 bases and J by 6 bases, and 19 bases separated the two germline ends. Here the CDR3 DNA reads TGTGCCATCAAGGGAGCGCGGGGATGGCCCGAGCAGTACTTC. Translating it yields CAIKGARGWPEQYF.